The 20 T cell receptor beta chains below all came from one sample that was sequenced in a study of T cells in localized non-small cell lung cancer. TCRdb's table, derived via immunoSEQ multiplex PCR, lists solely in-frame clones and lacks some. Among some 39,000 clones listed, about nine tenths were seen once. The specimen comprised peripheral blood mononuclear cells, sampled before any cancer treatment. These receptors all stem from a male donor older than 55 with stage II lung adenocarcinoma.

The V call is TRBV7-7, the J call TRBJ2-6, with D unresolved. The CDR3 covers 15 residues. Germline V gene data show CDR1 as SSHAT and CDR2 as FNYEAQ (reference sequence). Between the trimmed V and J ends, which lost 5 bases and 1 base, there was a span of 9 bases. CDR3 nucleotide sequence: TGTGCCAGCAGCCCAGTGGGTTCTGGGGCCAACGTCCTGACTTTC. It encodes CASSPVGSGANVLTF.

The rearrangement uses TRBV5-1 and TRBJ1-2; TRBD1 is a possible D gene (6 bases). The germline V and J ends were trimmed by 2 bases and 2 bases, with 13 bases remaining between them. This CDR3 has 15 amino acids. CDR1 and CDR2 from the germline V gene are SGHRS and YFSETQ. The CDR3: CASSFQGRPNYGYTF. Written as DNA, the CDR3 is TGCGCCAGCAGCTTCCAGGGGAGGCCCAACTATGGCTACACCTTC.

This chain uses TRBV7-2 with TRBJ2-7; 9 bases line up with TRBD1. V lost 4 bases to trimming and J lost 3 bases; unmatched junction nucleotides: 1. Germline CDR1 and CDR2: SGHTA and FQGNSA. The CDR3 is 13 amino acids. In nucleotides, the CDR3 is TGTGCCAGCAGCTCGGACAGGGGCTACGAGCAGTACTTC. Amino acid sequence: CASSSDRGYEQYF.

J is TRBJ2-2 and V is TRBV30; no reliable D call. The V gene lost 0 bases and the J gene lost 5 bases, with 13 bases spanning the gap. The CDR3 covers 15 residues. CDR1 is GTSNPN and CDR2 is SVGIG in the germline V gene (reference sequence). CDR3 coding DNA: TGTGCCTGGAGTGTACGATATCGAACGACCGGGGAGCTGTTTTTT. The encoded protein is CAWSVRYRTTGELFF.

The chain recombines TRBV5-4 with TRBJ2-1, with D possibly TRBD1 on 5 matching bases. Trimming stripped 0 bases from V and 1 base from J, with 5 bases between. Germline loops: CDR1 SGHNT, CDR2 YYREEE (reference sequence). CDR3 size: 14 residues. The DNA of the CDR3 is TGTGCCAGCAGCTTGGACAGGTCCTACAATGAGCAGTTCTTC. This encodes CASSLDRSYNEQFF.

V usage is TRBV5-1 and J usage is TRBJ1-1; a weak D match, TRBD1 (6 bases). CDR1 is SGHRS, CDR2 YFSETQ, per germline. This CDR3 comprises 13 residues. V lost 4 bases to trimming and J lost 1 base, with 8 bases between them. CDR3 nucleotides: TGCGCCAGCAGCGAACAGGGGAACACTGAAGCTTTCTTT. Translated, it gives CASSEQGNTEAFF.

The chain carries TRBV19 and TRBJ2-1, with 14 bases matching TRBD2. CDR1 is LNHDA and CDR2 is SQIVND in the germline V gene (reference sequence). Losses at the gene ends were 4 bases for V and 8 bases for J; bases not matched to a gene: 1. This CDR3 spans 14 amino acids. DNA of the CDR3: TGTGCCAGTAGTAAGGGACTAGCGGGAGATGAGCAGTTCTTC. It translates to CASSKGLAGDEQFF.

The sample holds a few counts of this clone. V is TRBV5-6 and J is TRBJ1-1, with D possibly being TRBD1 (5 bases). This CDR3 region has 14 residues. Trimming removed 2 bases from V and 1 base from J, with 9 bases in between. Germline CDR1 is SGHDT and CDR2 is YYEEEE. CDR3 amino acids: CASSFLGRNTEAFF. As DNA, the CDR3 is TGTGCCAGCAGCTTCTTGGGACGGAACACTGAAGCTTTCTTT.

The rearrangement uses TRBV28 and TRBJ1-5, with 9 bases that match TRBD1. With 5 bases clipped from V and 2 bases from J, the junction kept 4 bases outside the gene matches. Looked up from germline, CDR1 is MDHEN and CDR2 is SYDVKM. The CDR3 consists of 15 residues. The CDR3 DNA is TGTGCCAGCAGTAAGGACAGGGGAGGCAATCAGCCCCAGCATTTT. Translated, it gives CASSKDRGGNQPQHF.

The CDR3 DNA reads as TGTGCCAGCAGTTTGACCCCCCGAAATTCACCCCTCCACTTT. Translation gives CASSLTPRNSPLHF. The rearrangement uses TRBV28 and TRBJ1-6; no definite D call. The germline V and J ends were trimmed by 3 bases and 7 bases, with 10 bases remaining between them. Germline V lookup: CDR1 MDHEN, CDR2 SYDVKM. CDR3 length: 14 residues.

The CDR3 DNA is TGTGCCAGCAGTGGGGGGAACCAGGCAGCCACCTTC. As protein: CASSGGNQAATF. The chain joins TRBV28 to TRBJ1-2; D is perhaps TRBD1 (5 bases). The CDR3 is 12 amino acids. CDR1 is MDHEN, CDR2 SYDVKM, per germline. Trimming removed 5 bases from V and 13 bases from J, with 17 bases in between.

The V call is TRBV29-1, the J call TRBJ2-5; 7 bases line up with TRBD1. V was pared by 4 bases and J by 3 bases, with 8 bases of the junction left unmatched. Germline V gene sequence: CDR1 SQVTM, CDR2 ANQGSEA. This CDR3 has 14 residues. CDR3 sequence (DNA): TGCAGCGTTGGTTACAGGGGCCGTGAAGAGACCCAGTACTTC. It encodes CSVGYRGREETQYF.

The CDR3: CASGPSTGTETQYF. CDR3 nucleotides: TGTGCTAGTGGTCCCTCGACAGGGACAGAGACCCAGTACTTC. The chain links TRBV12-5 to TRBJ2-5; 7 bases line up with TRBD1. The CDR3 sequence is 14 residues long. Per the germline V gene, CDR1 is LGHNT and CDR2 is FRNRAP. V shed 5 bases and J 4 bases; nucleotides not matched to a gene: 7.

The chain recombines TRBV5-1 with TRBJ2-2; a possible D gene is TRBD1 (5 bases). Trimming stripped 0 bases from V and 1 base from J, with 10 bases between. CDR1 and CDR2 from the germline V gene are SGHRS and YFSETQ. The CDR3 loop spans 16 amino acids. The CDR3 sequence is CASSLEGGQNTGELFF. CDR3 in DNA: TGCGCCAGCAGCTTGGAAGGCGGACAGAACACCGGGGAGCTGTTTTTT.

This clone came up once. CDR3 coding DNA: TGTGCCTGGAGCAAGAATAATTCACCCCTCCACTTT. Amino acid sequence: CAWSKNNSPLHF. The chain links TRBV30 to TRBJ1-6; D is uncertain. The germline gives CDR1 GTSNPN, CDR2 SVGIG (reference sequence). The CDR3 contains 12 residues. V lost 3 bases and J lost 5, with 5 bases in between. Using reference TRBV30 and TRBJ1-6 for the parts outside the CDR3, the full variable domain is SQTIHQWPATLVQPVGSPLSLECTVEGTSNPNLYWYRQAAGRGLQLLFYSVGIGQISSEVPQNLSASRPQDRQFILSSKKLLLSDSGFYLCAWSKNNSPLHFGNGTRLTVT.

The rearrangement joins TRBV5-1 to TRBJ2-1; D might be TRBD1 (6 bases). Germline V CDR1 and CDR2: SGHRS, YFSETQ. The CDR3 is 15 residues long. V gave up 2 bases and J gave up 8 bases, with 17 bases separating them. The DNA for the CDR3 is TGCGCCAGCAGCTTAGTACAGGGTCTAGGGGATGAGCAGTTCTTC. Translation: CASSLVQGLGDEQFF.

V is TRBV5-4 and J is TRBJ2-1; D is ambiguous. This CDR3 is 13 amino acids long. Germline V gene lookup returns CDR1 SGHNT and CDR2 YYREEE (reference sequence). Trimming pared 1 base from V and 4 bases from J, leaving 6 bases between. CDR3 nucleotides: TGTGCCAGCAGCTTGCCCGAGTACAATGAGCAGTTCTTC. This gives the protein CASSLPEYNEQFF.

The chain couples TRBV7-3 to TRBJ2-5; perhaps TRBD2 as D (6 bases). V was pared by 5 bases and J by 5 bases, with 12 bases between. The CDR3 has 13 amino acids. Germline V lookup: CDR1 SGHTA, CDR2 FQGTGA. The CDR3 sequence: CASSPGSLETQYF. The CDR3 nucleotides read TGTGCCAGCAGCCCCGGGAGTCTTGAGACCCAGTACTTC.

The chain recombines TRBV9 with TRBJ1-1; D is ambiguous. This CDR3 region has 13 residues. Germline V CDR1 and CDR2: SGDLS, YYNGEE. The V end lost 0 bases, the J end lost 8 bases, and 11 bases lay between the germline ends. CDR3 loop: CASSVGQLSEAFF. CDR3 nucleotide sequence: TGTGCCAGCAGCGTAGGGCAGCTCTCAGAAGCTTTCTTT. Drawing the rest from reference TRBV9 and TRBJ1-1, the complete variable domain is DSGVTQTPKHLITATGQRVTLRCSPRSGDLSVYWYQQSLDQGLQFLIQYYNGEERAKGNILERFSAQQFPDLHSELNLSSLELGDSALYFCASSVGQLSEAFFGQGTRLTVV.

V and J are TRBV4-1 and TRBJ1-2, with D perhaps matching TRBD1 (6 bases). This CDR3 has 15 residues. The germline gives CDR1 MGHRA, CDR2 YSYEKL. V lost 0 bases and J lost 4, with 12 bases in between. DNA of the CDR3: TGCGCCAGCAGCCAAGAAGGGGGAGGGGGCTATGGCTACACCTTC. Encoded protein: CASSQEGGGGYGYTF.